Detailed here is one T cell receptor (beta chain). V was pared by 6 bases and J by 7 bases, with 15 bases between. The germline CDR1 and CDR2 sequences are MNHEY and SVGAGI. The CDR3 is 13 amino acids. It was healthy bone marrow donors who served as donors. The data belong to a study of cytomegalovirus exposure and HLA in healthy donors. 60 Vbeta and 13 Jbeta primers were used in PCR. The data were produced by immunoSEQ multiplex PCR, yet TCRdb's version contains in-frame clones alone and is incomplete. The table lists under 200,000 clones, 81% of them singletons. The chain has TRBV6-5 and TRBJ1-2, with D maybe TRBD1 (6 bases). The origin of this receptor is a man aged 40-49 years in good health and CMV-seropositive. The specimen sequenced was PBMCs. In DNA form, the CDR3 reads TGTGCCAGCAGGCCTCCAGGGGCGTGTGGCTACACCTTC. It encodes CASRPPGACGYTF.